The clone carrying this TCR beta chain has ten or more counts. With 5 bases clipped from V and 1 base from J, the junction kept 6 bases outside the gene matches. CDR3 length: 17 amino acids. Per the germline V gene, CDR1 is MNHNY and CDR2 is SVGAGI (reference sequence). This entry comes from a study of patients and donors after allogeneic stem cell transplantation. MiXCR, applied by TCRdb to the RT-PCR reads, yields one record per CDR3 protein. The sample lists fewer than 75,000 distinct CDR3 sequences; approximately 12% were seen once. The V gene is TRBV6-6, the J gene TRBJ1-6, with TRBD1 identical over 9 bases. The material sequenced was blood, either unsorted or a sorted T cell fraction (not recorded which). The TCR originated in a human donor who was either an allogeneic HSCT recipient or a stem cell or donor lymphocyte infusion donor (not recorded which). It is not recorded whose cells these are; they may come from a transplant donor. CDR3 DNA: TGTGCCAGCAGTACGGGGACAGGGTCGTCCTATAATTCACCCCTCCACTTT. Translation gives CASSTGTGSSYNSPLHF.